This T cell receptor (beta chain) was captured by sequencing in a study of response to subunit inactivated influenza vaccine. Study conclusions and caveats: Each seasonal influenza vaccination, the authors suggested, recruits few new T cells.

TCRdb redid the calling of the RT-PCR reads with MiXCR, one entry per CDR3 protein. Among around 650,000 distinct CDR3 sequences listed, approximately 14% were seen once. This clonotype was recorded many times. Its specificity is not known. The CDR3 extends over 14 amino acids. The ends were cut back, 0 bases at V and 6 bases at J, with 6 bases in the middle. Per germline, CDR1 LGHNA and CDR2 YNFKEQ. The J gene is TRBJ1-6, the V gene TRBV4-2; unclear D gene. This specimen consisted of PBMCs from blood, obtained 12 days after vaccination. This TCR was recovered from a man aged 50 to 59 who received an inactivated influenza vaccine. CDR3 in amino acids: CASSQDTSNSPLHF. The CDR3 DNA reads as TGTGCCAGCAGCCAAGATACAAGTAATTCACCCCTCCACTTT.